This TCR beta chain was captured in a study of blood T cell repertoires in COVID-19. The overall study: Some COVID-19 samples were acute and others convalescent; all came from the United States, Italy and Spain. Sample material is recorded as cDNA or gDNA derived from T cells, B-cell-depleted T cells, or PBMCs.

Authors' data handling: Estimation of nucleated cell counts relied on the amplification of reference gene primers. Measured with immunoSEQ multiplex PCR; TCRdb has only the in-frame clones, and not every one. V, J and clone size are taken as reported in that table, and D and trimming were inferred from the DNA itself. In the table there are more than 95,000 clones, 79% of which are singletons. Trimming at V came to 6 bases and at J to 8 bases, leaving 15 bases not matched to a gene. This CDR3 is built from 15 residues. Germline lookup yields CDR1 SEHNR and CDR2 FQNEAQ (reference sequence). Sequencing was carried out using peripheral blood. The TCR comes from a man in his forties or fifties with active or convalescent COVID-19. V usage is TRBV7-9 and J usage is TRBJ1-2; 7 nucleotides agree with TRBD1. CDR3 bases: TGTGCCAGCAGTCCCGGGACAGAGGCGGCGGGAGGCTACACCTTC. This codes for CASSPGTEAAGGYTF.